These 26 T cell receptor beta chains were all obtained from the same sample, sequenced in a study of human T cells and chemical hapten exposure. Regarding time point: patch test 1, 2 weeks after DPC sensitization. Treatment described: therapeutic diphenylcyclopropenone sensitization with weekly scalp DPC. TCRdb called the RACE reads again in MiXCR, with one record for every CDR3 protein. The repertoire holds roughly 180,000 distinct CDR3 sequences, with approximately 15% as singletons. Here the sequenced sample was whole blood, taken in connection with sensitization to the hapten diphenylcyclopropenone (DPC). The receptors were gathered from a woman between 25 and 40 years old with alopecia areata. Some clones in this sample may be carry-over from other donors' samples.

The chain couples TRBV27 to TRBJ1-2; a possible D gene is TRBD1 (5 bases). Germline loops: CDR1 MNHEY, CDR2 SMNVEV (reference sequence). The CDR3 has 12 residues. Trimming pared 9 bases from V and 3 bases from J, leaving 11 bases between. The CDR3, as DNA: TGTGCCAGTTATAGAGGGGACTATGGCTACACCTTC. As protein: CASYRGDYGYTF.

This clonotype came up many times. The V gene is TRBV28, the J gene TRBJ2-5; maybe TRBD2 (6 bases). Germline V gene sequence: CDR1 MDHEN, CDR2 SYDVKM. With 7 bases removed from V and 4 bases from J, the gap between germline ends came to 16 bases. This CDR3 has 14 amino acids. CDR3 nucleotides: TGTGCCAGCACCCCCGGGAGCCAGCCAGAGACCCAGTACTTC. This gives the protein CASTPGSQPETQYF.

This chain uses TRBV3-1 with TRBJ1-1; 7 bases map to TRBD1. The CDR3 covers 13 residues. The ends lost 4 bases at V and 4 bases at J; junction bases unmatched: 3. CDR1 and CDR2 (germline): LGHDT, YNNKEL (reference sequence). This CDR3 is CASSPRQGTEAFF. The DNA for the CDR3 is TGTGCCAGCAGCCCCCGACAGGGCACTGAAGCTTTCTTT.

This clonotype was seen a handful of times. V is TRBV6-6 and J is TRBJ1-6; tentative D call: TRBD1 (5 bases). V lost 5 bases, J lost 0 bases, and 14 bases lay in between. The germline CDR1 and CDR2 sequences are MNHNY and SVGAGI (reference sequence). The CDR3 runs 17 residues. CDR3 nucleotide sequence: TGTGCCAGCAGTCGGGACGGCCACAGCTCCTATAATTCACCCCTCCACTTT. Translated: CASSRDGHSSYNSPLHF.

The chain's CDR3 is CASRTDGTPSGYTF. In DNA form, the CDR3 reads TGTGCCAGCAGAACGGACGGGACTCCTTCGGGCTACACCTTC. This chain joins TRBV6-5 and TRBJ1-2; maybe TRBD1 (5 bases). The length of the CDR3 is 14 residues. The V and J ends lost 6 bases and 8 bases respectively, with 19 bases between them. The germline V gene has CDR1 MNHEY and CDR2 SVGAGI.

This rearrangement joins TRBV19 to TRBJ2-1; 9 positions match TRBD2. Germline V CDR1 and CDR2: LNHDA, SQIVND (reference sequence). The CDR3 sequence is 15 residues long. The trim removed 4 bases at V and 4 bases at J, leaving 5 bases unmatched. The CDR3 region is CASSSLAGTYNEQFF. The DNA for the CDR3 is TGTGCCAGTAGTAGCCTAGCGGGAACGTACAATGAGCAGTTCTTC. The full variable domain, rest sourced from reference TRBV19 and TRBJ2-1, is DGGITQSPKYLFRKEGQNVTLSCEQNLNHDAMYWYRQDPGQGLRLIYYSQIVNDFQKGDIAEGYSVSREKKESFPLTVTSAQKNPTAFYLCASSSLAGTYNEQFFGPGTRLTVL.

This rearrangement joins TRBV5-1 to TRBJ2-2; D unresolved. There are 16 residues in the CDR3. CDR1 and CDR2 (germline): SGHRS, YFSETQ. Trimming removed 4 bases at V and 1 base at J, with 14 bases between. The CDR3 nucleotides read TGCGCCAGCAGCGTTCGAGTAGGGCTGAACACCGGGGAGCTGTTTTTT. Amino acids: CASSVRVGLNTGELFF.

This clonotype was seen repeatedly, ten times or more. The genes are TRBV2 and TRBJ1-2; D remains ambiguous. The V end was cut by 2 bases, the J end by 2 bases, with 6 bases between. Per germline, CDR1 SNHLY and CDR2 FYNNEI. This CDR3 spans 13 amino acids. In nucleotides, the CDR3 is TGTGCCAGCAGTGAAAGGCCGAACTATGGCTACACCTTC. Translating gives CASSERPNYGYTF. Supplemented by reference TRBV2 and TRBJ1-2, the full variable domain reads EPEVTQTPSHQVTQMGQEVILRCVPISNHLYFYWYRQILGQKVEFLVSFYNNEISEKSEIFDDQFSVERPDGSNFTLKIRSTKLEDSAMYFCASSERPNYGYTFGSGTRLTVV.

A few counts support this clonotype. This chain joins TRBV28 and TRBJ1-4; TRBD1 aligns across 7 bases. Trimming took 6 bases from V and 3 from J; bases not matched to a gene: 7. The CDR3 extends over 15 amino acids. Germline V CDR1 and CDR2: MDHEN, SYDVKM. The CDR3 reads CASRYSGTANEKLFF. The CDR3 DNA reads as TGTGCCAGCAGGTATTCCGGGACAGCTAATGAAAAACTGTTTTTT.

This clonotype has just a few counts. The J gene is TRBJ1-1, the V gene TRBV7-2; D is possibly TRBD1 (6 bases). V gave up 5 bases and J gave up 2 bases, with 9 bases separating them. The CDR3 is 13 residues long. CDR1 and CDR2 from the germline V gene are SGHTA and FQGNSA. The CDR3 coding sequence is TGTGCCAGCAGCGGACAGTACAACACTGAAGCTTTCTTT. The encoded protein is CASSGQYNTEAFF.

The chain is built from TRBV28 and TRBJ2-7; D might be TRBD1 (6 bases). From germline, CDR1 is MDHEN and CDR2 SYDVKM. Trimming cost V 8 bases and J 3 bases, with 14 bases left between them. The CDR3 extends over 13 amino acids. The CDR3 region has the DNA TGTGCCAGCTGCCGGGACACTATCTACGAGCAGTACTTC. It yields the protein CASCRDTIYEQYF.

The rearrangement uses TRBV2 and TRBJ1-4; 8 bases fit TRBD1. The V segment lost 1 base and the J segment 8 bases; nucleotides outside the gene matches: 3. CDR1 and CDR2 from the germline V gene are SNHLY and FYNNEI. CDR3 length: 14 residues. The CDR3 here is CASSEGTGREKLFF. As DNA, the CDR3 is TGTGCCAGCAGTGAAGGGACAGGGAGGGAAAAACTGTTTTTT. Full variable domain (outside the CDR3, taken from reference TRBV2 and TRBJ1-4): EPEVTQTPSHQVTQMGQEVILRCVPISNHLYFYWYRQILGQKVEFLVSFYNNEISEKSEIFDDQFSVERPDGSNFTLKIRSTKLEDSAMYFCASSEGTGREKLFFGSGTQLSVL.

The chain joins TRBV4-3 to TRBJ2-1, with 9 bases fitting TRBD2. The trim removed 0 bases at V and 6 bases at J, leaving 3 bases unmatched. The CDR3 runs to 15 residues. Germline V gives CDR1 LGHNA, CDR2 YSLEER. CDR3 nucleotide sequence: TGCGCCAGCAGCCAAGAGGCGGGAGGGAGCAATGAGCAGTTCTTC. Translated: CASSQEAGGSNEQFF.

This clonotype was detected ten times or more. The chain combines TRBV12-3 or TRBV12-4 with TRBJ1-1; D remains unclear. Trimming took off 7 bases at V and 9 bases at J, with 18 bases between the two ends. The length of the CDR3 is 13 residues. In DNA form, the CDR3 reads TGTGCCAGCAATCCCAATGGCGGCCGAAAAGCTTTCTTT. Amino acids: CASNPNGGRKAFF.

In this sample, this clonotype turned up a few times. The chain is built from TRBV27 and TRBJ2-3; 11 bases fit TRBD2. The trim removed 5 bases at V and 5 bases at J, leaving 9 bases unmatched. The length of the CDR3 is 16 residues. From germline, CDR1 is MNHEY and CDR2 SMNVEV (reference sequence). The CDR3 loop is CASSAISGGAGDTQYF. Written as DNA, the CDR3 is TGTGCCAGCAGTGCCATTAGCGGGGGGGCTGGAGATACGCAGTATTTT.

This clonotype was seen only a few times. This chain uses TRBV5-1 with TRBJ1-1; D is unclear. The CDR3 is 14 residues long. Trimming took off 0 bases at V and 3 bases at J, with 9 bases between the two ends. Germline assignment: CDR1 SGHRS and CDR2 YFSETQ. This CDR3 reads CASSLEPEDTEAFF. The CDR3 DNA reads TGCGCCAGCAGCTTGGAGCCGGAGGACACTGAAGCTTTCTTT.

This clonotype was recorded a few times. This sequence joins TRBV21-1 and TRBJ2-3. TRBV21-1 counts as a pseudogene. The CDR3 is 15 residues long. The CDR3 region has the DNA TGTGCCAGCAGCAAAGACCCAGCTAGCACAGATACGCAGTATTTT. Residues: CASSKDPASTDTQYF.

This sequence joins TRBV30 and TRBJ2-1; D may be TRBD1 or TRBD2 (6 bases each). CDR1 is GTSNPN, CDR2 SVGIG, per germline (reference sequence). The V gene lost 3 bases and the J gene lost 2 bases, with 8 bases spanning the gap. The CDR3 runs to 13 residues. The CDR3 sequence: CAWRGGPYNEQFF. DNA of the CDR3: TGTGCCTGGAGAGGGGGGCCCTACAATGAGCAGTTCTTC.

This clonotype has only a few counts. CDR3 protein: CASSAGVTDTQYF. Written as DNA, the CDR3 is TGCGCCAGCAGCGCCGGGGTCACAGATACGCAGTATTTT. The chain has TRBV5-1 and TRBJ2-3, with D perhaps TRBD2 (5 bases). Trimming took 4 bases from V and 2 from J, leaving 8 bases between them. Germline CDR1 SGHRS, CDR2 YFSETQ. The CDR3 runs to 13 residues.

The V call is TRBV5-1, the J call TRBJ2-2; D is uncertain. This CDR3 is 13 amino acids long. Germline V CDR1 and CDR2: SGHRS, YFSETQ. V dropped 0 bases and J dropped 8 bases, with 8 bases sitting between them. The CDR3 loop reads CASSLALTGELFF. In DNA, the CDR3 is TGCGCCAGCAGCTTGGCCCTGACTGGGGAGCTGTTTTTT.

This clonotype was recorded once. The rearrangement links TRBV5-6 to TRBJ2-1; no reliable D call. Between the trimmed V and J ends, which lost 3 bases and 1 base, there was a span of 14 bases. CDR1 SGHDT and CDR2 YYEEEE come from the germline V gene. The CDR3 loop spans 16 amino acids. CDR3 sequence (DNA): TGTGCCAGCAGCTCTCAAGTTACTCGATCCTACAATGAGCAGTTCTTC. This codes for CASSSQVTRSYNEQFF.

Only a few counts were recorded for this clonotype. The chain carries TRBV30 and TRBJ2-5; D uncertain. The CDR3 has 13 amino acids. The germline V and J ends were trimmed by 5 bases and 7 bases, with 17 bases remaining between them. Germline V gives CDR1 GTSNPN, CDR2 SVGIG (reference sequence). The CDR3 here is CAWRVLTSGTQYF. The CDR3 nucleotides read TGTGCCTGGCGGGTACTTACTTCGGGGACCCAGTACTTC.

The chain recombines TRBV20-1 with TRBJ1-1; 7 nucleotides align to TRBD1. Germline V gives CDR1 DFQATT, CDR2 SNEGSKA (reference sequence). Trimming took 3 bases from V and 4 from J; bases not matched to a gene: 5. CDR3 length equals 13 residues. The CDR3 bases are TGCAGTGCTAGTCCGACAGGGACCACTGAAGCTTTCTTT. It yields the protein CSASPTGTTEAFF.

The chain links TRBV9 to TRBJ2-2, with D possibly being TRBD2 (6 bases). This CDR3 comprises 16 residues. The germline V and J ends were trimmed by 4 bases and 0 bases, with 13 bases remaining between them. Germline CDR1 SGDLS, CDR2 YYNGEE. The CDR3 loop is CASSPAGFANTGELFF. CDR3 sequence (DNA): TGTGCCAGCAGCCCAGCGGGCTTCGCGAACACCGGGGAGCTGTTTTTT.

This clonotype was seen only a few times. The V gene is TRBV6-2 or TRBV6-3, the J gene TRBJ2-7; D is undetermined. Germline-derived CDR1 and CDR2 are MNHEY and SVGEGT. The V end was cut by 4 bases, the J end by 1 base, with 5 bases between. This CDR3 contains 12 residues. CDR3 in amino acids: CASSSQSYEQYF. The CDR3, as DNA: TGTGCCAGCAGTTCTCAGTCCTACGAGCAGTACTTC.

This clonotype appeared many times. This chain joins TRBV18 and TRBJ2-1; 11 nucleotides match TRBD1. The CDR3 covers 16 residues. Germline V CDR1 and CDR2: KGHSH, LQKENI. After removal of 5 bases from V and 6 bases from J, the junction contained 9 bases not matched to a gene. The CDR3 DNA sequence: TGTGCCAGCTCATCCTACCCCGGGACAGGGGGCAATGAGCAGTTCTTC. It specifies CASSSYPGTGGNEQFF.